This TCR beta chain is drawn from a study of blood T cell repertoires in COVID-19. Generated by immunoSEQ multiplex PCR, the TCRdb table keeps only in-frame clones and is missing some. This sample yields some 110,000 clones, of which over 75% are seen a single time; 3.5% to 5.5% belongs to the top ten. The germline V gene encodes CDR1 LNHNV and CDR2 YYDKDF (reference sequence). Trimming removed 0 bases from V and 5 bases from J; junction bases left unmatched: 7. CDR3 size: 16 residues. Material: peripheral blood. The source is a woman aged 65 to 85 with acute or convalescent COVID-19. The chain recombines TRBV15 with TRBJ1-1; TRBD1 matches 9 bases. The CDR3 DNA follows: TGTGCCACCAGCAGAGATATGAGGACAGGGGTTACTGAAGCTTTCTTT. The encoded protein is CATSRDMRTGVTEAFF.